In this sample, the clone carrying this T cell receptor beta chain turned up a few times. Its specificity is unknown. TCRdb itself ran the 5' RACE reads through MiXCR, one entry per CDR3 protein. This table has 300,000 to 400,000 distinct CDR3 sequences, approximately 8.8% appearing once. There are 15 residues in the CDR3. V was pared by 3 bases and J by 3 bases, with 5 bases of the junction left unmatched. Looked up from germline, CDR1 is MGHRA and CDR2 is YSYEKL. This record comes from a study of identical twins. Broader study findings: Twins shared beta out-of-frame sequences in excess, but this excess was weaker. Cross-sectional statistical analysis was relied on for the conclusions, without the same donors being followed.

Input material: naive T cells sorted from blood. This clonotype was sampled from a woman in her fifties or sixties in good health. This chain connects TRBV4-1 to TRBJ2-3, with 8 bases identical to TRBD1. This chain's CDR3 is CASSQVRGRTDTQYF. The CDR3 region has the DNA TGCGCCAGCAGCCAGGTCAGGGGGCGTACAGATACGCAGTATTTT.